This T cell receptor (beta chain) was profiled in a study of CD8 T cells in ankylosing spondylitis (dated by TCRdb to the late 2010s). Background on the whole study: T cell receptor beta repertoires were profiled in healthy donors and ankylosing spondylitis patients so that disease-linked TCR variants could be found. The full study cohort comprised approximately 23 ankylosing spondylitis patients and over a hundred healthy donors. Peripheral blood was sampled, and synovial fluid was additionally collected from ankylosing spondylitis patients. Study-wide conclusions, independent of this receptor: The disease-linked clones had a CD8+ phenotype and were found at relatively low frequencies in peripheral blood. A TCR beta motif made up of several highly homologous amino acid variants appeared to be characteristic of blood from ankylosing spondylitis patients. Some motif variants had previously been reported in the synovial fluid and blood of reactive arthritis patients, which suggests shared mechanisms of disease initiation. The disease-linked clones were reported as significantly enriched in matched synovial fluid samples from ankylosing spondylitis patients.

This clonotype was detected only a few times. Its target antigen remains unknown. No much larger clone exists at a distance of one base, and base qualities are not known. TCRdb names Illumina HiSeq 2500 as the instrument used. TCR beta libraries were prepared by quantitative 5'-RACE with molecular barcodes. Turning to the authors' computational methods: Disease-linked TCR variants were identified with a new computational method built on a probabilistic model of VDJ rearrangement. TCRdb handled the public reads itself, with Q25 trimming in fastp and clone calling in MiXCR, and kept productive beta chains. Duplicate CDR3 protein sequences are folded into a single record with the most common DNA and genes. In this record, the V and J calls reflect TCRdb's handling and not the investigators' own analysis. In all, the sample holds more than 400,000 distinct CDR3 sequences, and under 5.5% of those were seen once. The ten largest account for around 3.4% of the sample.

Inclusive of the bounding cysteine and phenylalanine, the CDR3 is 14 residues long. The kept DNA is CDR3 alone, 42 bases in frame from the first base. The germline V gene specifies SGHRS as CDR1 and YFSETQ as CDR2. Trimming accounts for 6 bases at V and 2 bases at J, while the number of junction bases matched to no gene is 4. The chain couples TRBV5-1 to TRBJ2-5; the junction holds 10 bases that match TRBD1. The sequencing input was blood, either unsorted or a sorted T cell fraction (not recorded which). This clonotype was obtained from a male donor with ankylosing spondylitis. The CDR3 protein: CASTTGGPQETQYF. The bases are TGCGCCAGCACGACAGGGGGCCCTCAAGAGACCCAGTACTTC.